This T cell receptor beta chain was captured by sequencing in a study of OX40 agonist ivuxolimab in advanced cancers. The CDR3 length is 17 residues. V gave up 0 bases and J gave up 2 bases; unmatched junction bases: 7. Germline lookup yields CDR1 SGHRS and CDR2 YFSETQ. Method: immunoSEQ multiplex PCR; TCRdb's copy keeps in-frame clones and lacks some. In the table there are 65,000 to 95,000 clones, about four fifths of which are singletons. The sequence was obtained from an adult with an advanced solid tumor such as melanoma, head and neck, liver or kidney cancer. Sequenced here: CD4+ or CD8+ T cells sorted from blood, sampled in a trial of the OX40 agonist ivuxolimab. The rearrangement links TRBV5-1 to TRBJ2-7, with 11 bases aligning to TRBD1. The CDR3 loop reads CASSLGTGQGATYEQYF. CDR3 DNA sequence: TGCGCCAGCAGCTTGGGGACCGGACAGGGGGCGACCTACGAGCAGTACTTC.